Reported below is one T cell receptor (beta chain). This clonotype has only a few counts. There is no known antigen for this receptor. No base quality information exists; no much larger clone differs at one position. V is clipped by 5 bases and J by 8 bases, and the sequence between their germline boundaries is 15 bases long. The germline V gene (reference sequence) sets CDR1 to SEHNR and CDR2 to FQNEAQ. There are 13 amino acids in the CDR3, from cysteine to phenylalanine inclusive. Only CDR3 DNA remains: 39 bases, in frame from the first base. This entry is derived from a study of T cells in Graves' hyperthyroidism and ophthalmopathy (dated by TCRdb to the late 2010s). Study-wide context: A discovery cohort of 95 to 100 patients, about 40 with Graves' ophthalmopathy and 57 with stable Graves' hyperthyroidism, was used to find distinguishing TCR V-J signatures. Prospective prediction of ophthalmopathy was tested in an independent validation cohort consisting of some 20 hyperthyroidism patients and approximately 16 patients who later progressed to ophthalmopathy. The 100 or so discovery patients were randomly split 7:3 into training and test sets. Thyroid tissue and blood T-cell repertoires from over 5 Graves' hyperthyroidism patients were also compared in the study. Once sampling was done, hyperthyroidism patients were given methimazole at a starting dose of 30 mg daily, whereas ophthalmopathy patients were given high-dose intravenous methylprednisolone. TCR Vbeta CDR3 sequencing of 135 peripheral blood samples (around 45 ophthalmopathy, about 80 hyperthyroidism and approximately 17 progressor patients) is reported in the paper.

Stable Graves' hyperthyroidism was defined as the absence of progression to ophthalmopathy over 18 months of follow-up. The hyperthyroidism patients were between 18 and 65 years old and newly diagnosed, with a disease duration of less than 2 months. Any patient with an uncontrolled infection, another autoimmune disease, pregnancy or lactation was excluded. Diagnoses were based on clinical symptoms, serum thyroxine and TRAb, thyroid ultrasound and orbital computed tomography. Trizol reagent was used to extract total RNA, and RNA quality was then checked on an Agilent 2100 Bioanalyzer. TCR beta CDR3 regions were amplified from RNA transcripts. For the first round of RT-PCR on the TCR CDR3, the HTBI primer set was used together with the Qiagen OneStep RT-PCR kit. A second multiplex PCR round built the libraries, followed by size selection and purification. The libraries were sequenced on an Illumina HiSeq2000 using paired-end 100 bp reads. The authors processed their data as follows. SOAPnuke was used to process the raw data, with reads discarded if the reads contained adapters or uncalled bases, had a mean Phred below 15, or lacked an exact constant-primer or identifier match. High-quality paired reads were merged with COPE v1.2.5, and unique nucleotide sequences were defined as clonotypes. MiTCR v1.1 was used to align the clonotypes against IMGT TRBV, TRBD and TRBJ reference segments. Only V-J combinations with frequency above 0.0001, covering roughly 99% of repertoires, were analysed. The TCS score was defined as F50 (clonal expansion) divided by E x V (chaos), with BLOSUM62-based TCRdist calculated between CDR3 peptides within each V-J. Welch's t-statistics and random forest reduced 500 to 650 V-J features to about 13, which were used in a naive Bayes classifier (R e1071). TCRdb took the public reads, trimmed them with fastp at Q25, ran MiXCR for clone calling and kept in-frame beta chains. CDR3 protein duplicates are merged, each entry listing the most common genes and DNA. These V and J calls rely on TCRdb rather than the paper's analysis. In all, the sample holds under 700,000 distinct CDR3 sequences, and just over 45% of those were seen once. Roughly 8.2% of the sample rests with the top ten.

Beyond this particular receptor, the publication reports: No statistical method was used to set the sample size in advance, and investigators knew the group allocation. Ophthalmopathy was separated from stable hyperthyroidism by a 13 V-J signature model, with approximately 85% sensitivity and 81% to 83% specificity obtained in cross-validation and 80%/75% obtained in testing. In validation, progression to ophthalmopathy was predicted by the model with roughly 71% sensitivity and approximately 78% specificity, a median of about 6 months before onset. Most expanded thyroid clonotypes (frequency above 0.001) were also detected in blood, a finding suggesting that blood repertoires may reflect thyroid immune responses.

The chain was built from TRBV7-9 and TRBJ1-1; the D gene cannot be resolved reliably. The source of this sequence is a woman between 18 and 30 years old with Graves' hyperthyroidism. Donor details come from another sample of the same person, matched by shared clones. The sequencing sample was made of peripheral blood or thyroid tissue (not recorded which). The DNA sequence is TGTGCCAGCAGCAAGATTGTCGGGTCAGAAGCTTTCTTT. Translated, this is CASSKIVGSEAFF.